This T cell receptor beta chain derives from a study of naive and memory T cell subsets. Broader study findings: In naive cells, over 85% of TCR sequences were seen only once. Naive and memory repertoire findings lacked a ground truth for validation. Naive repertoires, especially CD8, held a few larger clonotypes, possibly memory cells re-expressing CD45RA.

This clonotype was counted ten times or more. The antigen is unknown. CDR1 is GTSNPN and CDR2 is SVGIG in the germline V gene (reference sequence). Trimming at V came to 4 bases and at J to 9 bases, leaving 9 bases not matched to a gene. This CDR3 spans 14 amino acids. The beta constant-region primer was an equimolar mix of two oligonucleotides covering TRBC1 and TRBC2. Four rounds of PCR amplified the ligated cDNA using nested alpha and beta constant-region primers plus SP2. TCRdb re-called the UMI-ligation and nested PCR reads through MiXCR, storing one row per CDR3 protein. The sample has approximately 140,000 distinct CDR3 sequences; approximately 22% are singletons. CMV status came from CD4+ IFNgamma after overnight CMV lysate stimulation. CD4 T cells were positively selected, then CD8 T cells from the CD4-negative fraction.

V gene TRBV30 combines with J gene TRBJ2-1, with 10 bases identical to TRBD1. This TCR derives from a human donor in good health. What was sequenced was naive CD4+ T cells from blood. The CDR3 coding sequence is TGTGCCTGGATCCGGGACAGGGGACACCGTGAGCAGTTCTTC. This sequence encodes CAWIRDRGHREQFF.